The table lists the clone carrying this TCR beta chain with a few counts. This sample was included in a study of early T cells in non-severe SARS-CoV-2 infection. In germline, CDR1 is MNHEY, CDR2 SMNVEV (reference sequence). The ends were cut back, 8 bases at V and 4 bases at J, with 15 bases in the middle. This CDR3 region has 13 residues. TCRdb reprocessed the 5' RACE reads with MiXCR, giving one entry per CDR3 protein. The sample contains over 70,000 distinct CDR3 sequences, approximately 15% of which appear only once. This TCR was sampled from an adult who was a healthcare worker with PCR-confirmed SARS-CoV-2 infection or an uninfected control (not recorded which). The sequenced material came from whole blood. The rearrangement uses TRBV27 and TRBJ2-7; D is unresolved. The CDR3 protein is CASGWSEQYEQYF. The CDR3, as DNA: TGTGCCAGCGGCTGGTCCGAGCAATACGAGCAGTACTTC.